The next 32 T cell receptor beta chains were all read from a single sample in a study of blood T cell repertoires in COVID-19. Sequenced by immunoSEQ multiplex PCR; TCRdb stores in-frame clones only, minus some. The sample shows roughly 300,000 clones, 85% to 90% of them seen only once. Material: PBMCs or T cells enriched from blood (not recorded which). The source is a man between 25 and 39 years old who had recovered from COVID-19.

The chain combines TRBV6-5 with TRBJ2-7; 7 nucleotides match TRBD2. This CDR3 has 14 amino acids. CDR1 is MNHEY, CDR2 SVGAGI, per germline. After removal of 6 bases from V and 4 bases from J, the junction contained 9 bases not matched to a gene. CDR3 region: CASSPGRVGYEQYF. CDR3 nucleotides: TGTGCCAGCAGCCCGGGGAGGGTCGGTTACGAGCAGTACTTC.

The V call is TRBV7-9, the J call TRBJ1-1, with D perhaps matching TRBD1 (6 bases). The CDR3 totals 17 residues. Trimming cost V 4 bases and J 0 bases, with 18 bases left between them. The germline gives CDR1 SEHNR, CDR2 FQNEAQ (reference sequence). CDR3 amino acids: CASSSPITGTMNTEAFF. In DNA, the CDR3 is TGTGCCAGCAGCTCCCCGATCACAGGGACGATGAACACTGAAGCTTTCTTT.

The genes are TRBV5-6 and TRBJ1-2, with 8 bases fitting TRBD1. The CDR3 has 15 amino acids. Germline V gene data show CDR1 as SGHDT and CDR2 as YYEEEE. Trimming cost V 0 bases and J 6 bases; bases outside gene matches: 7. This chain's CDR3 is CASSLVQGAPHGYTF. As DNA, the CDR3 is TGTGCCAGCAGCTTGGTTCAGGGGGCTCCCCATGGCTACACCTTC.

The chain is built from TRBV4-1 and TRBJ2-2, with 8 bases lining up with TRBD1. There are 18 residues in the CDR3. Germline values: CDR1 MGHRA, CDR2 YSYEKL. Germline trimming cut 0 bases from V and 2 bases from J; bases unmatched to any gene: 8. The CDR3 DNA follows: TGCGCCAGCAGCCAAGACCCCGTGGACAGGGCTAACACCGGGGAGCTGTTTTTT. It yields the protein CASSQDPVDRANTGELFF.

The chain links TRBV5-6 to TRBJ1-3; D not certain. Per germline, CDR1 SGHDT and CDR2 YYEEEE. The CDR3 covers 13 residues. V gave up 4 bases and J gave up 4 bases, with 9 bases separating them. CDR3 sequence reads: CASSPGGGNTIYF. In DNA form, the CDR3 reads TGTGCCAGCAGCCCGGGAGGCGGAAACACCATATATTTT. The variable domain in full, with the rest retrieved from reference TRBV5-6 and TRBJ1-3, is DAGVTQSPTHLIKTRGQQVTLRCSPKSGHDTVSWYQQALGQGPQFIFQYYEEEERQRGNFPDRFSGHQFPNYSSELNVNALLLGDSALYLCASSPGGGNTIYFGEGSWLTVV.

This sequence joins TRBV2 and TRBJ2-7; TRBD2 aligns across 16 bases. Germline V gene lookup returns CDR1 SNHLY and CDR2 FYNNEI. V was clipped by 5 bases and J by 3 bases; unmatched bases: 7. The CDR3 extends over 17 amino acids. CDR3 coding DNA: TGTGCCAGCAGTACGACGGGACTAGCGGGAGGGCGCTACGAGCAGTACTTC. This codes for CASSTTGLAGGRYEQYF.

J is TRBJ2-3 and V is TRBV2, with TRBD2 identical over 16 bases. Per the germline V gene, CDR1 is SNHLY and CDR2 is FYNNEI. V was clipped by 10 bases and J by 9 bases; unmatched bases: 10. The CDR3 runs 15 residues. CDR3 loop: CAIMGLAGGERTQYF. The CDR3, as DNA: TGTGCCATCATGGGACTAGCGGGGGGGGAGAGGACGCAGTATTTT. Full variable domain (outside the CDR3, taken from reference TRBV2 and TRBJ2-3): EPEVTQTPSHQVTQMGQEVILRCVPISNHLYFYWYRQILGQKVEFLVSFYNNEISEKSEIFDDQFSVERPDGSNFTLKIRSTKLEDSAMYFCAIMGLAGGERTQYFGPGTRLTVL.

This chain joins TRBV5-4 and TRBJ2-5, with 7 bases lining up with TRBD1. The CDR3 spans 13 residues. Per germline, CDR1 SGHNT and CDR2 YYREEE (reference sequence). Trimming removed 4 bases from V and 6 bases from J; junction bases left unmatched: 6. CDR3 in DNA: TGTGCCAGCAGCAAGACAGGGATGAAGACCCAGTACTTC. It yields the protein CASSKTGMKTQYF. Full variable domain (missing parts from reference TRBV5-4 and TRBJ2-5): ETGVTQSPTHLIKTRGQQVTLRCSSQSGHNTVSWYQQALGQGPQFIFQYYREEENGRGNFPPRFSGLQFPNYSSELNVNALELDDSALYLCASSKTGMKTQYFGPGTRLLVL.

This clone was found once. This sequence joins TRBV18 and TRBJ1-2; tentative D call: TRBD1 (6 bases). The V and J ends lost 4 bases and 1 base respectively, with 13 bases between them. This CDR3 contains 15 residues. Germline values: CDR1 KGHSH, CDR2 LQKENI. Here the CDR3 reads CASSLSDRDNYGYTF. The CDR3, as DNA: TGTGCCAGCTCACTCTCGGACAGAGATAACTATGGCTACACCTTC.

This clone was seen a few times. The chain links TRBV18 to TRBJ2-1; the match to TRBD2 covers 10 bases. Trimming cost V 2 bases and J 6 bases; bases outside gene matches: 7. This CDR3 has 16 amino acids. Germline V gives CDR1 KGHSH, CDR2 LQKENI. The CDR3 DNA follows: TGTGCCAGCTCACCAGGCCTAGCGGGAGACCTCAATGAGCAGTTCTTC. Protein: CASSPGLAGDLNEQFF.

The chain uses TRBV10-1 and TRBJ1-1; 12 nucleotides match TRBD1. CDR1 WNHNN and CDR2 SYGVQD come from the germline V gene (reference sequence). CDR3 length equals 15 residues. V was pared by 4 bases and J by 4 bases, with 4 bases of the junction left unmatched. The CDR3 nucleotides read TGCGCCAGCAGTGGGGACAGGGGGCGTACCACTGAAGCTTTCTTT. This gives the protein CASSGDRGRTTEAFF.

The chain combines TRBV24-1 with TRBJ1-3; D might be TRBD1 (5 bases). V dropped 4 bases and J dropped 4 bases, with 10 bases sitting between them. The CDR3 is 14 residues long. Germline CDR1 and CDR2: KGHDR and SFDVKD. CDR3: CATSEGGIGNTIYF. CDR3 bases: TGTGCCACCAGTGAGGGGGGTATAGGAAACACCATATATTTT.

V is TRBV7-2 and J is TRBJ1-2; D is uncertain. Trimming shortened V by 1 base and J by 0 bases, and 6 bases separated the two germline ends. CDR3 length equals 14 residues. In germline, CDR1 is SGHTA, CDR2 FQGNSA. The CDR3: CASSLELPNYGYTF. DNA of the CDR3: TGTGCCAGCAGCTTAGAGCTGCCTAACTATGGCTACACCTTC.

In nucleotides, the CDR3 is TGTGCCAGCAGCCCACAGCCCCGTACCGGGGAGCTGTTTTTT. Translated, it gives CASSPQPRTGELFF. V and J are TRBV11-2 and TRBJ2-2; D is ambiguous. CDR1 and CDR2 (germline): SGHAT, FQNNGV. Trimming took 5 bases from V and 5 from J, leaving 12 bases between them. The CDR3 extends over 14 amino acids.

This chain connects TRBV4-1 to TRBJ2-1; no clear D gene. Looked up from germline, CDR1 is MGHRA and CDR2 is YSYEKL. This CDR3 is 13 amino acids long. With 1 base removed from V and 7 bases from J, the gap between germline ends came to 8 bases. CDR3 DNA sequence: TGCGCCAGCAGCCAAGTGTCCCTAAATGAGCAGTTCTTC. It specifies CASSQVSLNEQFF.

This rearrangement joins TRBV24-1 to TRBJ2-5; TRBD2 aligns across 7 bases. The germline CDR1 and CDR2 sequences are KGHDR and SFDVKD. The junction had 11 bases not matched to a gene; V was cut back by 8 bases and J by 0 bases. This CDR3 has 16 amino acids. CDR3 nucleotide sequence: TGTGCCACCACCCCCGGCGGGGGAAGGGACCAAGAGACCCAGTACTTC. Residues: CATTPGGGRDQETQYF.

The V gene is TRBV21-1, the J gene TRBJ1-4. TRBV21-1 is described as a pseudogene. The CDR3 length is 17 residues. CDR3 residues: CASSKGSTRAEHEKLFF. The CDR3 bases are TGTGCCAGCAGCAAAGGGAGTACGAGGGCAGAACATGAAAAACTGTTTTTT.

As for this clone: The junction shows a germline mismatch at one end, possibly a read error. This chain joins TRBV7-9 and TRBJ2-7, with D maybe TRBD1 (6 bases). Looked up from germline, CDR1 is SEHNR and CDR2 is FQNEAQ (reference sequence). This CDR3 has 12 residues. This CDR3 is CARRGRTYEQYF. As DNA, the CDR3 is TGTGCCCGCAGGGGCAGGACCTACGAGCAGTACTTC. The full variable domain, with the rest looked up from reference TRBV7-9 and TRBJ2-7, is DTGVSQNPRHKITKRGQNVTFRCDPISEHNRLYWYRQTLGQGPEFLTYFQNEAQLEKSRLLSDRFSAERPKGSFSTLEIQRTEQGDSAMYLCARRGRTYEQYFGPGTRLTVT.

CDR3 nucleotides: TGCAGTGCCAGTGGAGACAGCTTCGGGGAGCAGTACTTC. Translation gives CSASGDSFGEQYF. This chain uses TRBV20-1 with TRBJ2-7, with D perhaps TRBD1 (5 bases). Looked up from germline, CDR1 is DFQATT and CDR2 is SNEGSKA (reference sequence). CDR3 length: 13 residues. V was cut by 6 bases and J by 7 bases, with 19 bases left in between.

The chain recombines TRBV11-3 with TRBJ2-1, with D tentatively TRBD2 (5 bases). Germline CDR1 reads SGHNT; CDR2 reads YENEEA. The V end was cut by 5 bases, the J end by 10 bases, with 9 bases between. This CDR3 is built from 11 residues. CDR3 in DNA: TGTGCCAGCAGCCCCGAGCGGGAGCAGTTCTTC. It yields the protein CASSPEREQFF.

The chain joins TRBV6-5 to TRBJ1-1; tentative D call: TRBD1 (5 bases). The CDR3 runs 15 residues. V was cut by 2 bases and J by 1 base, with 11 bases left in between. Germline CDR1 and CDR2: MNHEY and SVGAGI. The CDR3 DNA follows: TGTGCCAGCAGTTACCTCAGGGATAAGAACACTGAAGCTTTCTTT. Amino acid sequence: CASSYLRDKNTEAFF.

The chain uses TRBV11-2 and TRBJ2-1; 14 bases map to TRBD2. CDR3 length: 17 residues. J was trimmed by 5 bases and V by 1 base; bases with no gene match: 4. CDR1 and CDR2 (germline): SGHAT, FQNNGV. CDR3 protein: CASSLARTSGRHNEQFF. CDR3 coding DNA: TGTGCCAGCAGCTTAGCGCGGACTAGCGGGAGGCACAATGAGCAGTTCTTC.

The chain employs TRBV5-4 and TRBJ2-1; D gene ambiguous. V dropped 4 bases and J dropped 8 bases, with 7 bases sitting between them. The CDR3 is 11 amino acids. CDR1 SGHNT and CDR2 YYREEE come from the germline V gene (reference sequence). The CDR3 loop is CASSKQDEQFF. The CDR3 DNA reads as TGTGCCAGCAGCAAGCAAGATGAGCAGTTCTTC. The whole variable domain, remainder taken from reference TRBV5-4 and TRBJ2-1, is ETGVTQSPTHLIKTRGQQVTLRCSSQSGHNTVSWYQQALGQGPQFIFQYYREEENGRGNFPPRFSGLQFPNYSSELNVNALELDDSALYLCASSKQDEQFFGPGTRLTVL.

A note on this clone: Other nucleotide sequences in the sample specify the same CDR3. The chain has TRBV12-3 or TRBV12-4 and TRBJ2-7, with D uncertain. Deletions cut 3 bases from V and 0 bases from J, with 3 bases between. The CDR3 has 12 amino acids. The DNA for the CDR3 is TGTGCCAGCAGTTTCCTCTCCTACGAGCAGTACTTC. This encodes CASSFLSYEQYF.

The J gene is TRBJ1-1, the V gene TRBV5-3; no clear D. TRBV5-3 is marked as an open reading frame, function uncertain. CDR3 length: 14 amino acids. Deletions cut 4 bases from V and 0 bases from J, with 10 bases between. The CDR3 DNA reads TGTGCCAGAAGCCGTCGGTCGATGAACACTGAAGCTTTCTTT. It translates to CARSRRSMNTEAFF.

This rearrangement joins TRBV5-1 to TRBJ2-1; a possible D gene is TRBD1 (6 bases). Trimming cost V 4 bases and J 5 bases, with 28 bases left between them. Germline-derived CDR1 and CDR2 are SGHRS and YFSETQ. There are 19 residues in the CDR3. The CDR3 DNA reads as TGCGCCAGCAGCCCCATGGGGGCCCTTCGGTCCATTCATGACAATGAGCAGTTCTTC. It specifies CASSPMGALRSIHDNEQFF.

The rearrangement links TRBV7-2 to TRBJ2-5; TRBD1 aligns across 10 bases. The CDR3 is 15 amino acids. CDR1 SGHTA and CDR2 FQGNSA come from the germline V gene. V was clipped by 4 bases and J by 7 bases; unmatched bases: 9. The CDR3 nucleotides read TGTGCCAGCAGCTCCCGAGGACAGGGGGTGGCGACCCAGTACTTC. Translating gives CASSSRGQGVATQYF.

The chain couples TRBV5-1 to TRBJ2-1; D call uncertain. The CDR3 is made up of 15 amino acids. The V end lost 4 bases, the J end lost 6 bases, and 17 bases lay between the germline ends. The germline V gene encodes CDR1 SGHRS and CDR2 YFSETQ. This chain's CDR3 is CASSPSDWQINEQFF. Written as DNA, the CDR3 is TGCGCCAGCAGCCCAAGCGACTGGCAGATCAATGAGCAGTTCTTC.

This clone was seen once. This chain connects TRBV18 to TRBJ2-2; D call uncertain. Germline lookup yields CDR1 KGHSH and CDR2 LQKENI. The CDR3 consists of 14 residues. Deletions cut 3 bases from V and 0 bases from J, with 5 bases between. CDR3 region: CASSPGPNTGELFF. As DNA, the CDR3 is TGTGCCAGCTCACCCGGTCCGAACACCGGGGAGCTGTTTTTT.

With respect to this clone: At one end, the junction sequence differs from germline, possibly due to a read error. The chain joins TRBV7-7 to TRBJ2-5; TRBD2 agrees at 10 bases. CDR3 length equals 15 residues. The germline CDR1 and CDR2 sequences are SSHAT and FNYEAQ (reference sequence). The CDR3 reads CASSLVAGGQETQYF. CDR3 bases: TGTGCTAGCAGCTTGGTAGCGGGGGGCCAAGAGACCCAGTACTTC.

The chain employs TRBV4-1 and TRBJ2-1; weak D call: TRBD2 (5 bases). Germline loops: CDR1 MGHRA, CDR2 YSYEKL. The CDR3 runs to 14 residues. V was trimmed by 1 base and J by 10 bases, leaving 14 bases between them. The CDR3 nucleotides read TGCGCCAGCAGCCAAGTAATCCTAGCATGGGAGCAGTTCTTC. This translates into CASSQVILAWEQFF.

This chain connects TRBV12-3 or TRBV12-4 to TRBJ1-5; TRBD1 aligns across 9 bases. This CDR3 is 13 amino acids long. V was pared by 6 bases and J by 10 bases, with 7 bases of the junction left unmatched. In nucleotides, the CDR3 is TGTGCCAGCAGCCCGGACAGGGGTGAACCCCAGCATTTT. Translated, it gives CASSPDRGEPQHF.